Below are 5 T cell receptor beta chains sequenced from a single sample in a study of blood T cell repertoires in COVID-19. Sequenced by immunoSEQ multiplex PCR; TCRdb stores in-frame clones only, minus some. This table holds some 240,000 clones, about 90% found once. The sequenced material came from peripheral blood. The origin of the receptors is a man between 60 and 75 years old with COVID-19, enrolled during active disease.

The V call is TRBV27, the J call TRBJ2-1; TRBD2 agrees at 10 bases. V was pared by 3 bases and J by 7 bases, with 6 bases of the junction left unmatched. The CDR3 length is 15 residues. Germline lookup yields CDR1 MNHEY and CDR2 SMNVEV (reference sequence). The CDR3 nucleotides are TGTGCCAGCAGTTTCAGCGGGGGGGCTAGGAATGAGCAGTTCTTC. It codes for CASSFSGGARNEQFF.

The rearrangement uses TRBV28 and TRBJ2-7, with 11 bases fitting TRBD2. J gave up 1 base and V 5 bases, and 10 bases lay outside the gene matches. CDR1 MDHEN and CDR2 SYDVKM come from the germline V gene. This CDR3 is built from 17 residues. The DNA for the CDR3 is TGTGCCAGCAGTCCGCCTTATCTAGCGGGAGGATCCTACGAGCAGTACTTC. Protein: CASSPPYLAGGSYEQYF.

The CDR3 bases are TGTGCCAGCAGCCGAAGTGGGCTAAACAATGAGCAGTTCTTC. Residues: CASSRSGLNNEQFF. The rearrangement joins TRBV3-1 (or the pseudogene TRBV3-2) to TRBJ2-1, with unresolved D. Germline lookup yields CDR1 LGHDT and CDR2 YNNKEL (reference sequence). The V end was cut by 4 bases, the J end by 5 bases, with 12 bases between. The CDR3 is 14 amino acids.

The rearrangement uses TRBV15 and TRBJ2-7, with TRBD1 matching 9 bases. J lost 0 bases, V lost 3 bases, and 0 bases had no gene match. CDR3 length equals 14 residues. Germline V CDR1 and CDR2: LNHNV, YYDKDF (reference sequence). The CDR3 DNA reads as TGTGCCACCAGCAGGGGACAGGGCTCCTACGAGCAGTACTTC. The encoded protein is CATSRGQGSYEQYF.

The chain uses TRBV3-1 (or the pseudogene TRBV3-2) and TRBJ1-3; D is undetermined. With 5 bases removed from V and 0 bases from J, the gap between germline ends came to 11 bases. The CDR3 has 15 residues. CDR1 is LGHDT and CDR2 is YNNKEL in the germline V gene (reference sequence). CDR3: CASSDTRDSGNTIYF. The CDR3 DNA reads TGTGCCAGCAGCGATACACGGGACTCTGGAAACACCATATATTTT.